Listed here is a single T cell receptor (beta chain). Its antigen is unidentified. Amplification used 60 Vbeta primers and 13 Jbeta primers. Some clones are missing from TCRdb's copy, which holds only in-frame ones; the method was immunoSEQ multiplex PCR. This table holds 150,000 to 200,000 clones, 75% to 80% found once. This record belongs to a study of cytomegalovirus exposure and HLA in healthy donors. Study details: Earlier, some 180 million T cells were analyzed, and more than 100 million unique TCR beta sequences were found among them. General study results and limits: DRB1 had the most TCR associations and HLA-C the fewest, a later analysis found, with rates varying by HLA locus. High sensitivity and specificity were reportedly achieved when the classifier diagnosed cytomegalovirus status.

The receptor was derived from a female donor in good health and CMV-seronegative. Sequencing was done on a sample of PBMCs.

This CDR3 is CATATNEKLFF. CDR3 nucleotide sequence: TGTGCCACTGCAACTAATGAAAAACTGTTTTTT. This chain connects TRBV19 to TRBJ1-4; D is uncertain. The CDR3 length is 11 residues. V was cut by 10 bases and J by 0 bases, with 3 bases left in between. Per germline, CDR1 LNHDA and CDR2 SQIVND (reference sequence).